The 29 T cell receptor beta chains below come from one sample, sequenced in a study of post-analysis software for immune sequencing data. Findings of the study overall: With TRBV5-6, TRBV5-1 and TRBV20-1 included, a handful of TRBV segments were more frequent in patients than in controls.

The antigens of these receptors remain unknown. Sequencing libraries made from TCR beta cDNA carried unique molecular identifiers. TCRdb re-called the PCR reads with MiXCR, one entry per CDR3 protein. The sample yields about 460,000 distinct CDR3 sequences, under 55% seen once. The sequenced material came from blood. These receptors all stem from a girl under 18 with multiple sclerosis.

The V call is TRBV7-9, the J call TRBJ2-5, with 7 bases fitting TRBD1. V was pared by 5 bases and J by 5 bases, with 8 bases of the junction left unmatched. CDR1 and CDR2 (germline): SEHNR, FQNEAQ (reference sequence). There are 14 residues in the CDR3. This CDR3 reads CASSPMTGRETQYF. CDR3 in DNA: TGTGCCAGCAGCCCCATGACAGGGCGGGAGACCCAGTACTTC.

The J gene is TRBJ1-2, the V gene TRBV7-2; possibly TRBD1 for D (6 bases). This CDR3 region has 14 residues. Deletions cut 5 bases from V and 5 bases from J, with 15 bases between. Germline V gives CDR1 SGHTA, CDR2 FQGNSA. The CDR3 DNA is TGTGCCAGCAGCCCACGAGGGGGGGAGTATGGCTACACCTTC. This gives the protein CASSPRGGEYGYTF.

Comment on this clonotype: At one of its ends the junction is not consistent with the germline gene, which may arise from a read error. In DNA form, the CDR3 reads TGCAGTACTAGTCGTACAGGGAAAGACTACGAGCAGTACTTC. This sequence encodes CSTSRTGKDYEQYF. V gene TRBV20-1 combines with J gene TRBJ2-7; D is perhaps TRBD1 (6 bases). This CDR3 contains 14 residues. The V gene's germline CDR1 is DFQATT and CDR2 SNEGSKA (reference sequence).

The chain combines TRBV6-2 or TRBV6-3 with TRBJ2-4; the match to TRBD1 covers 8 bases. Gene TRBJ2-7 matches the end of the DNA better, so the J call may be wrong. Germline CDR1 is MNHEY and CDR2 is SVGEGT. This CDR3 contains 15 residues. The CDR3 loop is CASSSRGQAEYEQYF. The DNA of the CDR3 is TGTGCCAGCAGTTCACGGGGACAGGCGGAATACGAGCAGTACTTC.

V gene TRBV7-8 combines with J gene TRBJ2-1; unclear D gene. Germline-derived CDR1 and CDR2 are SGHVS and FQNEAQ. The CDR3 covers 15 residues. V lost 1 base, J lost 4 bases, and 11 bases lay in between. CDR3 loop: CASSLGRLTYNEQFF. The CDR3 DNA reads as TGTGCCAGCAGCTTAGGGAGACTGACTTACAATGAGCAGTTCTTC.

This clonotype was counted only a few times. The chain joins TRBV7-2 to TRBJ1-2; 9 bases map to TRBD1. V was pared by 4 bases and J by 6 bases, with 9 bases of the junction left unmatched. Germline V gives CDR1 SGHTA, CDR2 FQGNSA. The CDR3 extends over 15 amino acids. The CDR3 sequence is CASSSPPGQGHGYTF. In DNA form, the CDR3 reads TGTGCCAGCAGCTCACCTCCGGGACAGGGCCATGGCTACACCTTC.

The chain couples TRBV20-1 to TRBJ2-1, with 11 positions matching TRBD2. Looked up from germline, CDR1 is DFQATT and CDR2 is SNEGSKA (reference sequence). Trimming cost V 3 bases and J 0 bases; bases outside gene matches: 13. The CDR3 is made up of 19 amino acids. The CDR3 coding sequence is TGCAGTGCTAGCTCACTAGCGGGAGACTCCCACAGCTCCTACAATGAGCAGTTCTTC. It translates to CSASSLAGDSHSSYNEQFF.

Here the CDR3 reads CASSGQGRRSTVETQYF. The CDR3 bases are TGTGCCAGTTCCGGGCAGGGGCGCAGGAGCACGGTGGAGACCCAGTACTTC. V is TRBV7-2 and J is TRBJ2-7; perhaps TRBD1 as D (6 bases). The J call is doubtful: the DNA matches TRBJ2-5 better. The germline CDR1 and CDR2 sequences are SGHTA and FQGNSA. The CDR3 is 17 residues long.

The V and J genes are TRBV3-1 and TRBJ2-4; D might be TRBD1 or TRBD2, each matching 5 bases. Gene TRBJ2-7 matches the end of the DNA better, so the J call may be wrong. The CDR3 is made up of 14 amino acids. Germline loops: CDR1 LGHDT, CDR2 YNNKEL (reference sequence). CDR3 DNA: TGTGCCAGCAGCCAACGGGACGGCTCCTACGAGCAGTACTTC. Translation: CASSQRDGSYEQYF.

This clonotype turned up a few times. This chain uses TRBV5-1 with TRBJ1-4, with D tentatively TRBD1 (5 bases). Trimming left V 6 bases short and J 6 bases short, with 18 bases between. CDR1 is SGHRS and CDR2 is YFSETQ in the germline V gene. The CDR3 length is 15 residues. The CDR3 here is CASTLGGAVDEKLFF. CDR3 sequence (DNA): TGCGCCAGCACCCTGGGAGGGGCGGTGGATGAAAAACTGTTTTTT.

CDR3 sequence reads: CASSLDRSPDNSPLHF. The CDR3 nucleotides read TGTGCCAGCAGTTTGGATCGGTCACCAGATAATTCACCCCTCCACTTT. V and J are TRBV27 and TRBJ1-6; D call uncertain. Germline V CDR1 and CDR2: MNHEY, SMNVEV (reference sequence). Deletions cut 3 bases from V and 5 bases from J, with 14 bases between. There are 16 residues in the CDR3.

This clonotype was observed a few times. The chain links TRBV20-1 to TRBJ2-5; 10 positions match TRBD2. With V trimmed by 0 bases and J by 5 bases, 21 bases remained unmatched. Germline CDR1 and CDR2: DFQATT and SNEGSKA (reference sequence). This CDR3 has 20 residues. CDR3 DNA: TGCAGTGCTAGAGATCTCCGGGCTCTCTCCGTCACTAGCGGGAAGGAGACCCAGTACTTC. Protein: CSARDLRALSVTSGKETQYF.

The rearrangement uses TRBV20-1 and TRBJ2-3; TRBD2 matches 8 bases. This CDR3 region has 16 residues. Germline assignment: CDR1 DFQATT and CDR2 SNEGSKA (reference sequence). Unmatched junction bases numbered 9, after V lost 0 bases and J lost 4 bases. The CDR3, as DNA: TGCAGTGCTAGAGATCAGGTGCGGGAGGTGGCAGATACGCAGTATTTT. The encoded protein is CSARDQVREVADTQYF.

V gene TRBV7-2 combines with J gene TRBJ1-2, with D uncertain. Trimming cost V 1 base and J 7 bases, with 10 bases left between them. CDR1 is SGHTA, CDR2 FQGNSA, per germline. This CDR3 has 13 residues. CDR3 sequence: CASSLERFVGYTF. The CDR3 nucleotides are TGTGCCAGCAGCTTAGAACGGTTCGTTGGCTACACCTTC. Filled out from reference TRBV7-2 and TRBJ1-2, the complete variable domain reads GAGVSQSPSNKVTEKGKDVELRCDPISGHTALYWYRQSLGQGLEFLIYFQGNSAPDKSGLPSDRFSAERTGGSVSTLTIQRTQQEDSAVYLCASSLERFVGYTFGSGTRLTVV.

The rearrangement links TRBV29-1 to TRBJ2-1; TRBD2 is a possible D gene (6 bases). The CDR3 spans 12 residues. Germline V gene lookup returns CDR1 SQVTM and CDR2 ANQGSEA. V lost 7 bases and J lost 10, with 17 bases in between. The CDR3 nucleotides read TGCAGCGCCTTAACTAGCAGGTACGAGCAGTTCTTC. Residues: CSALTSRYEQFF.

A word on this clonotype: At one of its ends the junction is not consistent with the germline gene, which may arise from a read error. The chain couples TRBV12-3 or TRBV12-4 to TRBJ2-3, with D unresolved. This CDR3 comprises 13 residues. The chain's CDR3 is CASRSGVTDTEYF. Here the CDR3 DNA reads TGTGCCAGCAGGAGTGGGGTCACAGATACGGAGTATTTT.

This clonotype came up many times. V usage is TRBV10-3 and J usage is TRBJ2-7, with D perhaps matching TRBD1 (6 bases). Germline CDR1 is ENHRY and CDR2 is SYGVKD. The CDR3 loop spans 11 amino acids. V lost 8 bases to trimming and J lost 2 bases, with 7 bases between them. In DNA form, the CDR3 reads TGTGCCATCGGGACAACCTACGAGCAGTACTTC. Protein product: CAIGTTYEQYF.

This clonotype was counted a single time. The rearrangement links TRBV7-3 to TRBJ1-1; D call uncertain. Germline CDR1 reads SGHTA; CDR2 reads FQGTGA. CDR3 length: 15 residues. Deletions cut 2 bases from V and 1 base from J, with 11 bases between. CDR3 residues: CASSLEPMGNTEAFF. CDR3 coding DNA: TGTGCCAGCAGCTTAGAGCCCATGGGGAACACTGAAGCTTTCTTT.

The rearrangement joins TRBV20-1 to TRBJ2-7, with a weak D call TRBD2 (5 bases). CDR3 size: 12 residues. Germline CDR1 and CDR2: DFQATT and SNEGSKA (reference sequence). The V end lost 3 bases, the J end lost 3 bases, and 9 bases lay between the germline ends. The CDR3 sequence: CSASGVLYEQYF. In nucleotides, the CDR3 is TGCAGTGCTAGCGGGGTCCTCTACGAGCAGTACTTC.

This chain joins TRBV5-1 and TRBJ2-7, with 15 bases aligning to TRBD2. From germline, CDR1 is SGHRS and CDR2 YFSETQ. This CDR3 comprises 14 residues. Trimming cost V 4 bases and J 6 bases; bases outside gene matches: 2. CDR3 in amino acids: CASSEGLAGGEQYF. In nucleotides, the CDR3 is TGCGCCAGCAGCGAGGGACTAGCGGGAGGCGAGCAGTACTTC.

This clonotype has only a few counts. The rearrangement uses TRBV6-6 and TRBJ2-7; 14 bases agree with TRBD2. The DNA matches TRBJ2-5 better at its end, which makes the J call doubtful. Germline-derived CDR1 and CDR2 are MNHNY and SVGAGI (reference sequence). The CDR3 spans 16 residues. The CDR3 DNA is TGTGCCAGCAGTTCAAGGACTAGCGGGAGGAGAGAGACCCAGTACTTC. The encoded protein is CASSSRTSGRRETQYF.

As for this clonotype: A single base separates this from a much larger clone, so it may be a read error. The chain combines TRBV19 with TRBJ1-1, with 7 bases lining up with TRBD1. Germline assignment: CDR1 LNHDA and CDR2 SQIVND (reference sequence). V lost 7 bases to trimming and J lost 0 bases; unmatched junction nucleotides: 8. The CDR3 runs 15 residues. The CDR3 DNA follows: TGTGCCAGTATTTCGAACAGGGGATTGAACACTGAAGCTTTCTTT. This encodes CASISNRGLNTEAFF. Looking up the rest from reference TRBV19 and TRBJ1-1 gives the full variable domain: DGGITQSPKYLFRKEGQNVTLSCEQNLNHDAMYWYRQDPGQGLRLIYYSQIVNDFQKGDIAEGYSVSREKKESFPLTVTSAQKNPTAFYLCASISNRGLNTEAFFGQGTRLTVV.

This clonotype was counted a few times. V usage is TRBV6-5 and J usage is TRBJ2-7, with 9 nucleotides matching TRBD1. The ends lost 5 bases at V and 0 bases at J; junction bases unmatched: 8. This CDR3 is 16 amino acids long. Per the germline V gene, CDR1 is MNHEY and CDR2 is SVGAGI. The chain's CDR3 is CASSSPPGQGSYEQYF. The CDR3 bases are TGTGCCAGCAGTAGCCCCCCGGGACAGGGCTCCTACGAGCAGTACTTC.

The rearrangement uses TRBV20-1 and TRBJ2-3, with D possibly TRBD2 on 6 matching bases. Per the germline V gene, CDR1 is DFQATT and CDR2 is SNEGSKA (reference sequence). CDR3 length: 14 amino acids. Trimming stripped 0 bases from V and 3 bases from J, with 10 bases between. The chain's CDR3 is CSARDASATDTQYF. DNA for the CDR3: TGCAGTGCTAGAGATGCTAGCGCTACAGATACGCAGTATTTT.

This clonotype was counted a single time. This rearrangement joins TRBV6-2 or TRBV6-3 to TRBJ2-1; 16 positions match TRBD2. CDR1 and CDR2 (germline): MNHEY, SVGEGT. This CDR3 comprises 18 residues. V lost 5 bases to trimming and J lost 1 base; unmatched junction nucleotides: 5. The CDR3 nucleotides read TGTGCCAGCAGTGCCGGGACTAGCGGGAGGGCTTCCTACAATGAGCAGTTCTTC. It codes for CASSAGTSGRASYNEQFF.

This clonotype was counted between two and nine times. The junction and the germline gene differ at one end; a read error may be behind it. V gene TRBV7-2 combines with J gene TRBJ2-1; D gene unclear. In germline, CDR1 is SGHTA, CDR2 FQGNSA. The CDR3 covers 12 residues. The CDR3: CASSFGRDEQFF. For the CDR3, the DNA is TGTGCCAGCAGCTTTGGTAGGGATGAGCAGTTCTTT.

This rearrangement joins TRBV7-2 to TRBJ1-2, with unresolved D. Trimming took 1 base from V and 4 from J, leaving 7 bases between them. This CDR3 comprises 13 residues. From germline, CDR1 is SGHTA and CDR2 FQGNSA. The CDR3 DNA sequence: TGTGCCAGCAGCTTAGGACCTACCTATGGCTACACCTTC. It translates to CASSLGPTYGYTF.

This rearrangement joins TRBV6-5 to TRBJ2-3, with a possible D match to TRBD1 (6 bases). This CDR3 comprises 15 residues. Germline CDR1 and CDR2: MNHEY and SVGAGI. Trimming pared 7 bases from V and 2 bases from J, leaving 16 bases between. The CDR3 is CASTPDRTHTDTQYF. CDR3 DNA: TGTGCCAGCACCCCAGACAGGACACACACAGATACGCAGTATTTT.

This clonotype was recorded a few times. This chain joins TRBV7-2 and TRBJ2-5, with no clear D. This CDR3 is 16 amino acids long. V was shortened by 4 bases and J by 11 bases, with 26 bases between the two germline ends. The germline gives CDR1 SGHTA, CDR2 FQGNSA. The CDR3, as DNA: TGTGCCAGCAGCTCCAAGTCGGGCCTTACACGTGGCGTGCAGTACTTC. The encoded protein is CASSSKSGLTRGVQYF. Looking up the rest from reference TRBV7-2 and TRBJ2-5 gives the full variable domain: GAGVSQSPSNKVTEKGKDVELRCDPISGHTALYWYRQSLGQGLEFLIYFQGNSAPDKSGLPSDRFSAERTGGSVSTLTIQRTQQEDSAVYLCASSSKSGLTRGVQYFGPGTRLLVL.